The rows below give T cell receptor beta chains drawn from one sample of a study of T cell changes during pregnancy in multiple sclerosis. Measured with immunoSEQ multiplex PCR; TCRdb has only the in-frame clones, and not every one. Among about 40,000 clones, over 75% were seen once, and the ten largest hold approximately 0.44%. Sequencing was performed on CD4+ T cells from peripheral blood mononuclear cells, taken in the third trimester of pregnancy. The source of these receptors is a female donor with multiple sclerosis, enrolled in a pregnancy study. Both conserved end residues are part of each CDR3. The D gene is left open where the match is weak.

v_gene	d_gene	j_gene	CDR3aa	CDR3nt
TRBV27	TRBD1	TRBJ1-2	CASRPLGTGKDGYTF	TGTGCCAGCAGGCCCCTCGGGACAGGGAAAGATGGCTACACCTTC
TRBV27	-	TRBJ2-6	CASSLSYAQIVSGANVLTF	TGTGCCAGCAGTTTATCGTATGCACAGATTGTCTCTGGGGCCAACGTCCTGACTTTC
TRBV6-5	-	TRBJ2-7	CASSYSSILSSYEQYF	TGTGCCAGCAGTTACTCCTCGATTCTTAGCTCCTACGAGCAGTACTTC
TRBV2	-	TRBJ2-4	CASSGPGLAKNIQYF	TGTGCCAGCAGCGGCCCGGGATTAGCCAAAAACATTCAGTACTTC
TRBV14	TRBD2	TRBJ2-7	CASSPRLAGEQYF	TGTGCCAGCAGCCCCCGACTAGCCGGCGAGCAGTACTTC
TRBV6-1	TRBD1	TRBJ1-6	CASSESPDRRGNSPLHF	TGTGCCAGCAGTGAATCCCCGGACAGGAGGGGCAATTCACCCCTCCACTTT
TRBV4-1	TRBD2	TRBJ2-7	CASSQPTSGRGNEQYF	TGCGCCAGCAGCCAACCGACTAGCGGGAGGGGAAACGAGCAGTACTTC
TRBV27	-	TRBJ1-1	CASRRGGIHTEAFF	TGTGCCAGCAGAAGAGGGGGAATTCACACTGAAGCTTTCTTT
TRBV9	-	TRBJ2-5	CASSPSPSGRETQYF	TGTGCCAGCAGCCCTAGCCCCAGCGGGCGAGAGACCCAGTACTTC
TRBV29-1	TRBD2	TRBJ2-3	CSVITSGPSTDTQYF	TGCAGCGTCATAACTAGCGGTCCTAGCACAGATACGCAGTATTTT
TRBV28	-	TRBJ2-4	CASSLPIRGAIQYF	TGTGCCAGCAGTTTACCCATACGGGGGGCCATTCAGTACTTC
TRBV15	TRBD1	TRBJ2-7	CATAGQGALYEQYF	TGTGCCACCGCAGGACAGGGGGCCCTTTACGAGCAGTACTTC
TRBV5-1	-	TRBJ2-2	CASSLGDYTGELFF	TGCGCCAGCAGCTTGGGGGACTACACCGGGGAGCTGTTTTTT
TRBV5-1	TRBD2	TRBJ2-1	CASRGLAGHNEQFF	TGCGCCAGCAGGGGACTAGCGGGGCACAATGAGCAGTTCTTC
TRBV28	TRBD1	TRBJ1-5	CASSSRTGKNSNQPQHF	TGTGCCAGCAGTTCCAGGACAGGGAAGAATAGCAATCAGCCCCAGCATTTT
TRBV6-6	TRBD2	TRBJ2-1	CASTPGLAGVGEQFF	TGTGCCAGCACCCCGGGACTAGCGGGAGTGGGGGAGCAGTTCTTC
TRBV19	TRBD1	TRBJ1-6	CASSIGGQGVSPLHF	TGTGCCAGTAGTATCGGTGGACAGGGCGTTTCACCCCTCCACTTT
TRBV28	TRBD1	TRBJ1-2	CASLRGLGYGYTF	TGTGCCAGCCTGAGGGGGCTGGGCTATGGCTACACCTTC
TRBV5-1	-	TRBJ2-1	CASSLGQSYNEQFF	TGCGCCAGCAGCTTGGGGCAGTCCTACAATGAGCAGTTCTTC
TRBV19	TRBD2	TRBJ2-1	CASSGGGGVPYNEQFF	TGTGCCAGTAGTGGGGGCGGGGGGGTCCCTTACAATGAGCAGTTCTTC
TRBV5-1	TRBD1	TRBJ2-1	CASSPGQSYNEQFF	TGCGCCAGCAGCCCGGGACAGTCCTACAATGAGCAGTTCTTC
TRBV4-2	-	TRBJ1-5	CASSQERGGPQHF	TGTGCCAGCAGCCAAGAGAGGGGGGGACCCCAGCATTTT
TRBV19	-	TRBJ1-2	CASSTLGESESKGYTF	TGTGCCAGTAGTACCCTGGGAGAGTCCGAGTCGAAGGGCTACACCTTC
TRBV10-3	TRBD2	TRBJ2-3	CAISESGSSGTSTDTQYF	TGTGCCATCAGTGAGTCGGGGTCTAGCGGGACTAGCACAGATACGCAGTATTTT
TRBV2	TRBD1	TRBJ1-6	CASSQPDRVSPLHF	TGTGCCAGCAGCCAGCCGGACAGGGTTTCACCCCTCCACTTT
TRBV5-1	TRBD1	TRBJ1-2	CASSLGGGQDYGYTF	TGCGCCAGCAGCTTGGGAGGGGGACAGGACTATGGCTACACCTTC
TRBV6-1	-	TRBJ1-5	CASSDYRTDKPQHF	TGTGCCAGCAGTGATTACCGGACTGATAAGCCCCAGCATTTT
TRBV2	TRBD2	TRBJ2-2	CASTTSGMTGELFF	TGTGCCAGCACTACTAGCGGGATGACCGGGGAGCTGTTTTTT
TRBV6-5	-	TRBJ2-7	CASSYMREQYF	TGTGCCAGCAGTTATATGCGCGAGCAGTACTTC
TRBV28	-	TRBJ2-7	CASSLDKQYF	TGTGCCAGCAGTTTGGACAAGCAGTACTTC
TRBV2	-	TRBJ1-4	CASSEVGVGEKLFF	TGTGCCAGCAGTGAAGTAGGGGTCGGGGAAAAACTGTTTTTT
TRBV28	-	TRBJ1-4	CASSVPGTFEKLFF	TGTGCCAGCAGCGTACCGGGAACCTTCGAAAAACTGTTTTTT
TRBV5-1	TRBD1	TRBJ2-1	CASSSYRGNEQFF	TGCGCCAGCAGCAGCTACAGGGGCAATGAGCAGTTCTTC
TRBV7-3	-	TRBJ2-7	CASSQNRADHEQYF	TGTGCCAGCAGCCAAAACAGGGCGGACCACGAGCAGTACTTC
TRBV5-5	-	TRBJ2-7	CASSLVPAQISYEQYF	TGTGCCAGCAGCTTGGTGCCAGCGCAAATTTCCTACGAGCAGTACTTC